Following are 15 T cell receptor beta chains from one sample sequenced in a study of blood T cell repertoires in COVID-19. This table comes from immunoSEQ multiplex PCR, and its TCRdb copy is limited to in-frame clones, with some not included. This sample has more than 200,000 clones, with 75% to 90% found just once. Sequenced input: peripheral blood. Source of these receptors: a man between 40 and 49 years old with acute or convalescent COVID-19.

The chain employs TRBV7-2 and TRBJ2-1, with 13 bases aligning to TRBD2. The V gene's germline CDR1 is SGHTA and CDR2 FQGNSA. V was pared by 8 bases and J by 7 bases, with 8 bases of the junction left unmatched. This CDR3 spans 15 amino acids. The CDR3 sequence: CASGLGLAGVNEQFF. The CDR3 region has the DNA TGTGCCAGCGGGCTCGGACTAGCGGGAGTGAATGAGCAGTTCTTC.

The chain joins TRBV7-9 to TRBJ1-3, with 10 bases aligning to TRBD1. From germline, CDR1 is SEHNR and CDR2 FQNEAQ (reference sequence). This CDR3 has 19 residues. V shed 5 bases, J shed 1 base, and the junction held 14 bases outside the gene matches. The CDR3 loop reads CASSTRDRGNPWSGNTIYF. In nucleotides, the CDR3 is TGTGCCAGCAGCACCAGGGACAGGGGCAATCCTTGGTCTGGAAACACCATATATTTT.

V is TRBV10-3 and J is TRBJ2-3, with D tentatively TRBD1 (5 bases). The CDR3 consists of 13 residues. The V end was cut by 4 bases, the J end by 1 base, with 6 bases between. Germline values: CDR1 ENHRY, CDR2 SYGVKD. Here the CDR3 reads CAISVQGTDTQYF. Written as DNA, the CDR3 is TGTGCCATCAGTGTACAGGGCACAGATACGCAGTATTTT.

The V and J genes are TRBV7-2 and TRBJ1-4; perhaps TRBD1 as D (5 bases). V was shortened by 6 bases and J by 3 bases, with 11 bases between the two germline ends. Germline loops: CDR1 SGHTA, CDR2 FQGNSA. The CDR3 runs 14 residues. This CDR3 is CASSRDSSNEKLFF. The CDR3 coding sequence is TGTGCCAGCAGTAGGGACTCTTCTAATGAAAAACTGTTTTTT. Filled out from reference TRBV7-2 and TRBJ1-4, the complete variable domain reads GAGVSQSPSNKVTEKGKDVELRCDPISGHTALYWYRQSLGQGLEFLIYFQGNSAPDKSGLPSDRFSAERTGGSVSTLTIQRTQQEDSAVYLCASSRDSSNEKLFFGSGTQLSVL.

The chain uses TRBV7-8 and TRBJ1-1; unclear D gene. Per germline, CDR1 SGHVS and CDR2 FQNEAQ. The length of the CDR3 is 14 residues. The V end was cut by 5 bases, the J end by 1 base, with 11 bases between. This CDR3 reads CASSPRTENTEAFF. Written as DNA, the CDR3 is TGTGCCAGCAGCCCCCGTACAGAGAACACTGAAGCTTTCTTT.

This clone was counted between two and nine times. The chain recombines TRBV5-1 with TRBJ2-7; maybe TRBD1 (5 bases). Trimming removed 2 bases from V and 7 bases from J, with 13 bases in between. Germline lookup yields CDR1 SGHRS and CDR2 YFSETQ. This CDR3 region has 13 residues. CDR3: CASSFRQPREQYF. CDR3 sequence (DNA): TGCGCCAGCAGCTTTCGACAGCCTCGGGAGCAGTACTTC.

This chain uses TRBV27 with TRBJ2-1, with 9 bases that match TRBD2. V lost 4 bases to trimming and J lost 8 bases; unmatched junction nucleotides: 12. Germline V gene data show CDR1 as MNHEY and CDR2 as SMNVEV (reference sequence). The CDR3 is made up of 16 amino acids. The CDR3 spells CASSSIAGTSFDEQFF. The CDR3 nucleotides read TGTGCCAGCAGTTCGATAGCCGGGACTAGCTTCGATGAGCAGTTCTTC.

The V gene is TRBV5-4, the J gene TRBJ2-5; D is unclear. The CDR3 has 14 residues. Deletions cut 3 bases from V and 7 bases from J, with 16 bases between. The germline gives CDR1 SGHNT, CDR2 YYREEE (reference sequence). CDR3 sequence reads: CASSSPRFSGTQYF. The DNA of the CDR3 is TGTGCCAGCAGCTCACCCCGGTTTTCAGGGACCCAGTACTTC.

This clone was picked up one time. The chain combines TRBV2 with TRBJ2-2; 9 bases are a match to TRBD1. Germline CDR1 and CDR2: SNHLY and FYNNEI. Trimming cost V 11 bases and J 7 bases; bases outside gene matches: 14. This CDR3 has 15 residues. The CDR3 DNA sequence: TGTGCCGGCACAACAGGGACAGGGAGTGTCGGGGAGCTGTTTTTT. Translation gives CAGTTGTGSVGELFF. The whole variable domain, filled in from reference TRBV2 and TRBJ2-2, reads EPEVTQTPSHQVTQMGQEVILRCVPISNHLYFYWYRQILGQKVEFLVSFYNNEISEKSEIFDDQFSVERPDGSNFTLKIRSTKLEDSAMYFCAGTTGTGSVGELFFGEGSRLTVL.

This chain uses TRBV5-5 with TRBJ1-1; D gene ambiguous. Per germline, CDR1 SGHKS and CDR2 YYEKEE (reference sequence). CDR3 length: 14 residues. Trimming took off 0 bases at V and 4 bases at J, with 10 bases between the two ends. The CDR3 sequence: CASSLVTAGTEAFF. CDR3 nucleotide sequence: TGTGCCAGCAGCTTGGTCACTGCCGGCACTGAAGCTTTCTTT.

This chain joins TRBV5-5 and TRBJ1-2, with unresolved D. The CDR3 runs 14 residues. The germline V gene encodes CDR1 SGHKS and CDR2 YYEKEE (reference sequence). Between the trimmed V and J ends, which lost 0 bases and 6 bases, there was a span of 12 bases. The CDR3 reads CASSLAWRSDGYTF. In nucleotides, the CDR3 is TGTGCCAGCAGCTTGGCGTGGAGGAGCGATGGCTACACCTTC.

The genes are TRBV30 and TRBJ2-7; D possibly corresponds to TRBD2 (7 bases). The germline V gene has CDR1 GTSNPN and CDR2 SVGIG (reference sequence). The CDR3 is 16 amino acids. Trimming removed 2 bases from V and 2 bases from J, with 19 bases in between. The CDR3: CAWSRGGGNQPYEQYF. In DNA form, the CDR3 reads TGTGCCTGGAGTAGGGGAGGGGGGAACCAACCCTACGAGCAGTACTTC.

The chain employs TRBV25-1 and TRBJ1-2, with TRBD1 as a possible D gene (6 bases). CDR1 is MGHDK, CDR2 SYGVNS, per germline. V was pared by 3 bases and J by 0 bases, with 14 bases between. The CDR3 sequence is 16 residues long. CDR3 bases: TGTGCCAGCAGTGACGGGACAACATTAGCTAACTATGGCTACACCTTC. The encoded protein is CASSDGTTLANYGYTF.

The chain links TRBV30 to TRBJ1-5, with 8 bases that match TRBD1. The CDR3 extends over 14 amino acids. The junction had 6 bases not matched to a gene; V was cut back by 4 bases and J by 4 bases. Germline-derived CDR1 and CDR2 are GTSNPN and SVGIG (reference sequence). This chain's CDR3 is CAWTGTGLNQPQHF. DNA of the CDR3: TGTGCCTGGACCGGGACAGGCTTAAATCAGCCCCAGCATTTT.

The table lists this clone with a count of one. The chain has TRBV7-9 and TRBJ2-5, with D unresolved. The CDR3 loop spans 18 amino acids. The V end was cut by 2 bases, the J end by 3 bases, with 22 bases between. Germline CDR1 and CDR2: SEHNR and FQNEAQ (reference sequence). The CDR3 nucleotides read TGTGCCAGCAGCTTAAGCGTTTCCCAATGGGTACCTAAAGAGACCCAGTACTTC. Protein sequence: CASSLSVSQWVPKETQYF.